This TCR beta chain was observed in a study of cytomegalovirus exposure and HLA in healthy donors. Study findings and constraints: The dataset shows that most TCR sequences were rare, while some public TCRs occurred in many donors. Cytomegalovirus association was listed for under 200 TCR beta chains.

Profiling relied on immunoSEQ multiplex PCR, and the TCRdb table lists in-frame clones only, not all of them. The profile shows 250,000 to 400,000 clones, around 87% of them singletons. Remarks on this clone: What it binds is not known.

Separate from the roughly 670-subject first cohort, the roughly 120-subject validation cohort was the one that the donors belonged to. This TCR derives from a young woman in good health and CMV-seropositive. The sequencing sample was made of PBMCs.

The DNA of the CDR3 is TGCGCCAGCAGCCGGGGACTAGCGGGATACAATGAGCAGTTCTTC. It encodes CASSRGLAGYNEQFF. V is TRBV5-1 and J is TRBJ2-1, with 13 bases lining up with TRBD2. This CDR3 comprises 15 residues. V shed 4 bases and J 4 bases; nucleotides not matched to a gene: 2. The germline V gene has CDR1 SGHRS and CDR2 YFSETQ.